This is a list of T cell receptor beta chains from one sample in a study of T cells in Graves' hyperthyroidism and ophthalmopathy. TCRdb ran MiXCR on the multiplex PCR reads and lists one entry per CDR3 protein. This sample yields hundreds of thousands of distinct CDR3 sequences, of which approximately 15% are seen a single time; around 9.6% belongs to the top ten. The sample comprised blood. The receptors originated from a woman younger than 35 with Graves' hyperthyroidism. CDR3s include the opening cysteine and the closing phenylalanine or tryptophan. Each record gives: J gene, clone size, V gene, D gene, CDR3 protein, CDR3 DNA. A D gene is named only where the DNA matches it firmly. Clone size appears in some rows only: once, few, many, or a class for an expanded clone.

J gene: TRBJ2-1
clone size: few
V gene: TRBV28
D gene: TRBD2
CDR3 protein: CASSAELAGVNEQFF
CDR3 DNA: TGTGCCAGCAGTGCCGAACTAGCGGGAGTAAATGAGCAGTTCTTC

J gene: TRBJ2-1
clone size: -
V gene: TRBV7-2
D gene: -
CDR3 protein: CASSLDFAAASYEQFF
CDR3 DNA: TGTGCCAGCAGCTTAGACTTTGCGGCCGCTTCCTACGAGCAGTTCTTC

J gene: TRBJ2-3
clone size: many
V gene: TRBV6-1
D gene: -
CDR3 protein: CASSPTAETTDTQYF
CDR3 DNA: TGTGCCAGCAGTCCCACGGCGGAGACCACAGATACGCAGTATTTT

J gene: TRBJ2-1
clone size: many
V gene: TRBV12-3/TRBV12-4
D gene: TRBD2
CDR3 protein: CASSFIIREGNEQFF
CDR3 DNA: TGTGCCAGCAGTTTCATTATCCGGGAGGGGAATGAGCAGTTCTTC

J gene: TRBJ1-5
clone size: many
V gene: TRBV5-6
D gene: -
CDR3 protein: CASSLFGPPRGNQPQHF
CDR3 DNA: TGTGCCAGCAGCTTGTTCGGACCCCCTCGGGGCAATCAGCCCCAGCATTTT

J gene: TRBJ2-2
clone size: many
V gene: TRBV30
D gene: -
CDR3 protein: CAWSVSGPGELFF
CDR3 DNA: TGTGCCTGGAGTGTGTCAGGGCCCGGGGAGCTGTTTTTT

J gene: TRBJ2-3
clone size: -
V gene: TRBV7-6
D gene: -
CDR3 protein: CASSVGLADTQYF
CDR3 DNA: TGTGCCAGCAGCGTCGGCTTGGCAGATACGCAGTATTTT

J gene: TRBJ2-2
clone size: many
V gene: TRBV30
D gene: -
CDR3 protein: CAWSGNGELFF
CDR3 DNA: TGTGCCTGGAGTGGGAACGGGGAGCTGTTTTTT

J gene: TRBJ2-1
clone size: -
V gene: TRBV7-9
D gene: -
CDR3 protein: CASSLELLEQFF
CDR3 DNA: TGTGCCAGCAGCTTAGAACTACTAGAGCAGTTCTTC

J gene: TRBJ1-1
clone size: many
V gene: TRBV12-3/TRBV12-4
D gene: -
CDR3 protein: CASSLQGEAFF
CDR3 DNA: TGTGCCAGCAGTTTGCAGGGTGAAGCTTTCTTT

J gene: TRBJ1-2
clone size: -
V gene: TRBV12-3/TRBV12-4
D gene: -
CDR3 protein: CASSPTQGQGYTF
CDR3 DNA: TGTGCCAGCAGTCCTACGCAGGGACAAGGCTACACCTTC

J gene: TRBJ1-1
clone size: many
V gene: TRBV12-3/TRBV12-4
D gene: -
CDR3 protein: CASSTSALRVQPEAFF
CDR3 DNA: TGTGCCAGCTCCACATCGGCCCTCAGGGTCCAACCTGAAGCTTTCTTT

J gene: TRBJ1-6
clone size: few
V gene: TRBV5-1
D gene: TRBD1
CDR3 protein: CASSKGQPNSPLHF
CDR3 DNA: TGCGCCAGCAGCAAGGGACAGCCCAATTCACCCCTCCACTTT

J gene: TRBJ2-7
clone size: -
V gene: TRBV29-1
D gene: -
CDR3 protein: CSAGLTGAYEQYF
CDR3 DNA: TGCAGCGCTGGACTGACAGGAGCCTACGAGCAGTACTTC

J gene: TRBJ1-1
clone size: many
V gene: TRBV20-1
D gene: -
CDR3 protein: CSARDELDTEAFF
CDR3 DNA: TGCAGTGCTAGAGACGAATTGGACACTGAAGCTTTCTTT

J gene: TRBJ2-1
clone size: few
V gene: TRBV19
D gene: TRBD2
CDR3 protein: CASRSSSGRRGNEQFF
CDR3 DNA: TGTGCCAGTAGGAGTTCCAGCGGGAGGAGGGGCAATGAGCAGTTCTTC

J gene: TRBJ2-5
clone size: many
V gene: TRBV4-1
D gene: -
CDR3 protein: CASSQEGKTQYF
CDR3 DNA: TGCGCCAGCAGCCAAGAGGGGAAGACCCAGTACTTC

J gene: TRBJ1-6
clone size: many
V gene: TRBV28
D gene: -
CDR3 protein: CASSPQGSSYNSPLHF
CDR3 DNA: TGTGCCAGCAGTCCTCAGGGCAGCTCCTATAATTCACCCCTCCACTTT

J gene: TRBJ2-1
clone size: many
V gene: TRBV6-2/TRBV6-3
D gene: TRBD1
CDR3 protein: CASKRQGSYNEQFF
CDR3 DNA: TGTGCCAGCAAGCGACAGGGATCCTACAATGAGCAGTTCTTC

J gene: TRBJ2-1
clone size: many
V gene: TRBV5-1
D gene: -
CDR3 protein: CASSLVAGSYNEQFF
CDR3 DNA: TGCGCCAGCAGCTTGGTCGCCGGATCCTACAATGAGCAGTTCTTC

J gene: TRBJ1-2
clone size: few
V gene: TRBV24-1
D gene: TRBD1
CDR3 protein: CATSDTGQARGYTF
CDR3 DNA: TGTGCCACCAGTGATACCGGACAGGCGCGGGGCTACACCTTC

J gene: TRBJ1-1
clone size: -
V gene: TRBV12-5
D gene: TRBD1
CDR3 protein: CASGFVGPRDRGKPNTEAFF
CDR3 DNA: TGTGCTAGTGGTTTCGTTGGACCTCGGGACAGGGGGAAACCGAACACTGAAGCTTTCTTT

J gene: TRBJ1-6
clone size: -
V gene: TRBV30
D gene: -
CDR3 protein: CAWSGAGGNSPLHF
CDR3 DNA: TGTGCCTGGAGTGGGGCAGGTGGTAATTCACCCCTCCACTTT

J gene: TRBJ1-5
clone size: -
V gene: TRBV3-1
D gene: -
CDR3 protein: CVSSQSSGGSNQPQHF
CDR3 DNA: TGTGTCAGCAGCCAATCGAGTGGGGGTAGCAATCAGCCCCAGCATTTT

J gene: TRBJ2-2
clone size: few
V gene: TRBV18
D gene: TRBD1
CDR3 protein: CASSPTGGRVTGELFF
CDR3 DNA: TGTGCCAGCTCACCCACAGGGGGCCGTGTCACCGGGGAGCTGTTTTTT

J gene: TRBJ2-2
clone size: many
V gene: TRBV5-8
D gene: -
CDR3 protein: CASSPTPDSDTGELFF
CDR3 DNA: TGTGCCAGCAGCCCGACCCCAGATAGCGACACCGGGGAGCTGTTTTTT

J gene: TRBJ1-5
clone size: many
V gene: TRBV6-4
D gene: -
CDR3 protein: CASSEVRAEGNQPQHF
CDR3 DNA: TGTGCCAGCAGTGAGGTCAGGGCGGAAGGCAATCAGCCCCAGCATTTT

J gene: TRBJ2-2
clone size: -
V gene: TRBV6-2/TRBV6-3
D gene: TRBD1
CDR3 protein: CASKAGTGSPGELFF
CDR3 DNA: TGTGCCAGCAAGGCCGGGACAGGGAGTCCCGGGGAGCTGTTTTTT

J gene: TRBJ1-4
clone size: few
V gene: TRBV4-1
D gene: -
CDR3 protein: CASSQVGQEKLFF
CDR3 DNA: TGCGCCAGCAGCCAAGTCGGACAGGAAAAACTGTTTTTT

J gene: TRBJ2-1
clone size: many
V gene: TRBV3-1
D gene: -
CDR3 protein: CASRPDSGSHNEQFF
CDR3 DNA: TGTGCCAGCAGGCCCGACAGTGGTTCCCACAATGAGCAGTTCTTC

J gene: TRBJ1-1
clone size: -
V gene: TRBV19
D gene: TRBD1
CDR3 protein: CASSSRTGLKRYTEAFF
CDR3 DNA: TGTGCCAGTAGTAGCCGGACAGGCCTAAAAAGGTACACTGAAGCTTTCTTT

J gene: TRBJ1-5
clone size: -
V gene: TRBV6-1
D gene: -
CDR3 protein: CASSELDGNQPQHF
CDR3 DNA: TGTGCCAGCAGTGAACTAGACGGCAATCAGCCCCAGCATTTT

J gene: TRBJ1-1
clone size: -
V gene: TRBV28
D gene: -
CDR3 protein: CASRGRDHTEAFF
CDR3 DNA: TGTGCCAGCAGGGGCAGGGACCACACTGAAGCTTTCTTT

J gene: TRBJ2-7
clone size: -
V gene: TRBV11-2
D gene: -
CDR3 protein: CASSSDTDYEQYF
CDR3 DNA: TGCGCCAGCAGCTCAGATACAGATTACGAGCAGTACTTC

J gene: TRBJ1-2
clone size: many
V gene: TRBV28
D gene: -
CDR3 protein: CASSFPSPTNYGYTF
CDR3 DNA: TGTGCCAGCAGTTTCCCTTCCCCGACTAACTATGGCTACACCTTC

J gene: TRBJ1-1
clone size: many
V gene: TRBV28
D gene: -
CDR3 protein: CASSLQLTEAFF
CDR3 DNA: TGTGCCAGCAGTTTACAGCTCACTGAAGCTTTCTTT

J gene: TRBJ2-2
clone size: few
V gene: TRBV7-2
D gene: TRBD1
CDR3 protein: CASSVGDRGTGELFF
CDR3 DNA: TGTGCCAGCAGCGTAGGGGACAGGGGCACCGGGGAGCTGTTTTTT

J gene: TRBJ1-1
clone size: once
V gene: TRBV20-1
D gene: -
CDR3 protein: CSAREGAAGEAFF
CDR3 DNA: TGCAGTGCTAGAGAAGGAGCTGCCGGTGAAGCTTTCTTT

J gene: TRBJ2-1
clone size: -
V gene: TRBV19
D gene: -
CDR3 protein: CASSRTFLAGRLLSPNEQFF
CDR3 DNA: TGTGCCAGTAGCCGGACGTTCCTTGCGGGACGCCTACTCTCACCCAATGAGCAGTTCTTC

J gene: TRBJ2-7
clone size: -
V gene: TRBV15
D gene: -
CDR3 protein: CATSRDLGPGDYEQYF
CDR3 DNA: TGTGCCACCAGCAGAGATTTAGGACCGGGGGACTACGAGCAGTACTTC

J gene: TRBJ2-1
clone size: many
V gene: TRBV2
D gene: TRBD2
CDR3 protein: CASSDGYWVAGGWNEQFF
CDR3 DNA: TGTGCCAGCAGTGACGGTTATTGGGTAGCGGGAGGGTGGAATGAGCAGTTCTTC

J gene: TRBJ2-2
clone size: -
V gene: TRBV30
D gene: TRBD2
CDR3 protein: CAWNLRSAGGGVRELFF
CDR3 DNA: TGTGCCTGGAATCTTAGGTCGGCGGGAGGTGGTGTACGGGAGCTGTTTTTT

J gene: TRBJ2-1
clone size: many
V gene: TRBV9
D gene: TRBD2
CDR3 protein: CASSVGGGRADEQFF
CDR3 DNA: TGTGCCAGCAGCGTAGGGGGCGGGAGGGCCGATGAGCAGTTCTTC

J gene: TRBJ2-1
clone size: many
V gene: TRBV20-1
D gene: TRBD2
CDR3 protein: CSARIAGLPENEQFF
CDR3 DNA: TGCAGTGCCAGAATAGCGGGACTACCAGAAAATGAGCAGTTCTTC

J gene: TRBJ2-7
clone size: many
V gene: TRBV20-1
D gene: -
CDR3 protein: CSARDSTLRGYEQYF
CDR3 DNA: TGCAGTGCTAGAGATTCCACCTTACGGGGCTACGAGCAGTACTTC

J gene: TRBJ2-7
clone size: -
V gene: TRBV27
D gene: TRBD1
CDR3 protein: CASSLQGAFYEQYF
CDR3 DNA: TGTGCCAGCAGTCTACAGGGGGCGTTCTACGAGCAGTACTTC

J gene: TRBJ2-5
clone size: -
V gene: TRBV11-2
D gene: TRBD1
CDR3 protein: CASSHLIRQGLLQETQYF
CDR3 DNA: TGTGCCAGCAGCCACTTGATCCGACAGGGGCTTCTCCAAGAGACCCAGTACTTC

J gene: TRBJ2-3
clone size: many
V gene: TRBV2
D gene: -
CDR3 protein: CASSENSGATDTQYF
CDR3 DNA: TGTGCCAGCAGTGAAAACTCGGGAGCGACAGATACGCAGTATTTT

J gene: TRBJ2-5
clone size: few
V gene: TRBV18
D gene: -
CDR3 protein: CASSPLLQETQYF
CDR3 DNA: TGTGCCAGCTCACCACTGCTTCAAGAGACCCAGTACTTC

J gene: TRBJ2-1
clone size: -
V gene: TRBV19
D gene: -
CDR3 protein: CASSIERRKDSNVSSSYNEQFF
CDR3 DNA: TGTGCCAGTAGTATAGAAAGGCGAAAGGACTCAAACGTCTCAAGCTCCTACAATGAGCAGTTCTTC

J gene: TRBJ2-1
clone size: many
V gene: TRBV20-1
D gene: TRBD1
CDR3 protein: CSARDARGYEQFF
CDR3 DNA: TGCAGTGCTAGAGACGCCAGGGGGTATGAGCAGTTCTTC

J gene: TRBJ2-1
clone size: few
V gene: TRBV7-6
D gene: -
CDR3 protein: CASSYQGGTAPNEQFF
CDR3 DNA: TGTGCCAGCAGTTACCAAGGGGGGACAGCCCCCAATGAGCAGTTCTTC

J gene: TRBJ1-2
clone size: many
V gene: TRBV7-9
D gene: -
CDR3 protein: CASSFDKPHGYTF
CDR3 DNA: TGTGCCAGCAGCTTCGATAAGCCGCATGGCTACACCTTC

J gene: TRBJ2-5
clone size: -
V gene: TRBV6-2/TRBV6-3
D gene: TRBD2
CDR3 protein: CASSAGGGRKEETQYF
CDR3 DNA: TGTGCCAGCAGTGCAGGTGGCGGGAGAAAAGAAGAGACCCAGTACTTC